The TCR beta chain under discussion was sequenced for a study of immune characterization of retroperitoneal liposarcoma. V lost 1 base to trimming and J lost 8 bases, with 9 bases between them. The CDR3 is 13 amino acids. TCRdb processed the PCR reads anew with MiXCR; each CDR3 protein has one entry. The sample shows about 3,200 distinct CDR3 sequences, more than 35% of them seen only once. This chain connects TRBV12-3 or TRBV12-4 to TRBJ2-1; maybe TRBD1 (5 bases). The material sequenced was tumor tissue. This receptor was identified in a male donor with retroperitoneal liposarcoma. The CDR3 bases are TGTGCCAGCAGTTTAGTGGTAGGGGATGAGCAGTTCTTC. Its translation: CASSLVVGDEQFF.